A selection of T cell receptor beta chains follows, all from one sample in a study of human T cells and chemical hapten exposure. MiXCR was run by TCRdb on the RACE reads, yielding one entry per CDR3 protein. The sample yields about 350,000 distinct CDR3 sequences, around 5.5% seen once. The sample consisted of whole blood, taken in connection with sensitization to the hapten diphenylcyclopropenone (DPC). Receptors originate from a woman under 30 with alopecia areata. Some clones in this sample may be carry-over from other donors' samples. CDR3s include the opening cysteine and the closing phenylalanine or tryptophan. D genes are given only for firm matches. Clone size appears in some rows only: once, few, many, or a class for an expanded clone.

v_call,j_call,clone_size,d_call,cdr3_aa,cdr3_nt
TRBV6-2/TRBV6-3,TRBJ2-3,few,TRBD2,CASSYGLAGSTDTQYF,TGTGCCAGCAGTTACGGACTAGCGGGGAGCACAGATACGCAGTATTTT
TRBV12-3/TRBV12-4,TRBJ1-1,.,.,CASSWDIREAFF,TGTGCCAGCAGTTGGGACATTCGTGAAGCTTTCTTT
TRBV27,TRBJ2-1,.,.,CASSPRDGHNEQFF,TGTGCCAGCAGCCCCAGGGATGGGCACAATGAGCAGTTCTTC
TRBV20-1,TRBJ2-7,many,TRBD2,CSARDPSPSGGADEQYF,TGCAGTGCTAGAGACCCCTCACCTAGCGGGGGGGCCGACGAGCAGTACTTC
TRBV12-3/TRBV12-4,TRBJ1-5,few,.,CASSQGLPGNNQPQHF,TGTGCCAGCAGTCAGGGACTTCCAGGAAACAATCAGCCCCAGCATTTT
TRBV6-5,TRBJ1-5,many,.,CASSYRLDQPQHF,TGTGCCAGCAGTTACAGGCTAGATCAGCCCCAGCATTTT
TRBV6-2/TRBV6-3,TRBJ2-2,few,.,CASRNSGDGDTGELFF,TGTGCCAGCAGAAACTCTGGGGATGGGGACACCGGGGAGCTGTTTTTT
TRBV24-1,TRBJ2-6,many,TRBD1,CATSDPAGTGSSGANVLTF,TGTGCCACCAGTGACCCCGCCGGGACAGGGAGCTCTGGGGCCAACGTCCTGACTTTC
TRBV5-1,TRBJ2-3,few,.,CASGPTSPTDTQYF,TGCGCCAGCGGACCCACGAGTCCCACGGATACGCAGTATTTT
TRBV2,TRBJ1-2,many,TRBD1,CASSRKQGADYGYTF,TGTGCCAGCAGCCGGAAACAGGGGGCGGACTATGGCTACACCTTC
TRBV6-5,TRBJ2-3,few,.,CASSPLRGNTDTQYF,TGTGCCAGCAGCCCGCTCAGGGGTAACACAGATACGCAGTATTTT
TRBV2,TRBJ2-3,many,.,CASSGWADTQYF,TGTGCCAGCAGCGGGTGGGCAGATACGCAGTATTTT
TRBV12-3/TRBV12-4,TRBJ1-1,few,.,CASSPPLGQFNTEAFF,TGTGCCAGCAGTCCCCCCCTTGGACAGTTTAACACTGAAGCTTTCTTT
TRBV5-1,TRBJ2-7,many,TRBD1,CASSLEGQSYEQYF,TGCGCCAGCAGCTTGGAGGGACAGAGCTACGAGCAGTACTTC
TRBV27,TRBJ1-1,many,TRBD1,CASSLMDRGEWTEAFF,TGTGCCAGCAGTTTAATGGACAGGGGTGAGTGGACTGAAGCTTTCTTT
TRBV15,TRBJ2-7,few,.,CATSRNHLGEQYF,TGTGCCACCAGCAGAAATCACCTAGGCGAGCAGTACTTC
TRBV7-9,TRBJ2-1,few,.,CASSPTTPAGSSYNEQFF,TGTGCCAGCAGCCCAACAACCCCTGCGGGGAGCTCCTACAATGAGCAGTTCTTC
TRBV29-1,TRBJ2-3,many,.,CSVLSGDGTDTQYF,TGCAGCGTTCTGTCAGGGGACGGCACAGATACGCAGTATTTT
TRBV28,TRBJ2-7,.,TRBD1,CASSSGQGWGEQCF,TGTGCCAGCAGTTCGGGACAGGGTTGGGGGGAGCAGTGCTTC
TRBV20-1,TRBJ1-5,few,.,CSASGTHSNQPQHF,TGCAGTGCTAGTGGGACACATAGCAATCAGCCCCAGCATTTT
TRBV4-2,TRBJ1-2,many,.,CASRTPGEYGYTF,TGTGCCAGCCGGACCCCCGGAGAGTATGGCTACACCTTC
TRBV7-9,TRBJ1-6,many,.,CASSLAGNSPLHF,TGTGCCAGCAGCTTGGCGGGGAATTCACCCCTCCACTTT
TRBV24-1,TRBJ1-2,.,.,CATSDSGLNYGYTF,TGTGCCACCAGTGATTCGGGGTTGAACTATGGCTACACCTTC
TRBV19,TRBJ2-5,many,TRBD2,CASSILADKETQYF,TGTGCCAGTAGTATACTAGCGGATAAAGAGACCCAGTACTTC
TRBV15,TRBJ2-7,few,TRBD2,CATSRASGGPYEQYF,TGTGCCACCAGCAGGGCTAGCGGGGGACCCTACGAGCAGTACTTC
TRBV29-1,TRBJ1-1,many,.,CSVTLGIETEAFF,TGCAGCGTAACCCTGGGGATTGAAACTGAAGCTTTCTTT
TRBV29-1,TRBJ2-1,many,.,CSVDHWDNEQFF,TGCAGCGTTGATCACTGGGACAATGAGCAGTTCTTC
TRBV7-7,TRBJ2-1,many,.,CASSLDGRNEQFF,TGTGCTAGCAGCTTAGACGGAAGGAATGAGCAGTTCTTC
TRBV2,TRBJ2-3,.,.,CASQRSTDTQYF,TGTGCCAGCCAAAGGAGCACAGATACGCAGTATTTT
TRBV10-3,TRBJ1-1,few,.,CAISVGAMNTEAFF,TGTGCCATCAGTGTTGGGGCCATGAACACTGAAGCTTTCTTT
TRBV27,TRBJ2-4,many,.,CASTPGSYKNIQYF,TGTGCCAGCACCCCCGGCTCCTACAAAAACATTCAGTACTTC
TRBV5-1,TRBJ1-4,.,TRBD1,CASSGGQGDEKLFF,TGCGCCAGCAGCGGGGGACAGGGAGATGAAAAACTGTTTTTT
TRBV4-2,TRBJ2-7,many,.,CASRGRDGPYEQYF,TGTGCCAGCAGGGGCCGGGACGGACCCTACGAGCAGTACTTC
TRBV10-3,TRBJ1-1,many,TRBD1,CAISPGTANTEAFF,TGTGCCATCAGCCCCGGGACAGCGAACACTGAAGCTTTCTTT
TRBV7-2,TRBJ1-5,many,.,CASSWDGGQPQHF,TGTGCCAGCAGTTGGGACGGGGGACAGCCCCAGCATTTT
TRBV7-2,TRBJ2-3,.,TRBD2,CASSFSVAGSTDTQYF,TGTGCCAGCAGCTTCTCTGTAGCGGGGAGCACAGATACGCAGTATTTT
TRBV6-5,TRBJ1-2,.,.,CASSQTGSYGYTF,TGTGCCAGCAGCCAGACAGGCTCCTATGGCTACACCTTC
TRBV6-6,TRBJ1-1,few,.,CASIYPPGNTEAFF,TGTGCCAGCATCTACCCCCCGGGGAACACTGAAGCTTTCTTT
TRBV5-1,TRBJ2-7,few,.,CASSLSGLYEQYF,TGCGCCAGCAGCTTGTCGGGCCTCTACGAGCAGTACTTC
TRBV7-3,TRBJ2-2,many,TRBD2,CASSSERTSVTGELFF,TGTGCCAGCAGCTCGGAACGGACTAGCGTTACCGGGGAGCTGTTTTTT
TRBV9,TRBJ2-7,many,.,CASSSRGATYEQYF,TGTGCCAGCAGCTCTAGGGGAGCGACCTACGAGCAGTACTTC
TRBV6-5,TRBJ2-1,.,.,CASSYSQPRDEQFF,TGTGCCAGCAGTTATTCCCAACCTAGGGATGAGCAGTTCTTC
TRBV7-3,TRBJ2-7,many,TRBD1,CASSRQGGGEQYF,TGTGCCAGCAGCCGACAGGGTGGGGGCGAGCAGTACTTC
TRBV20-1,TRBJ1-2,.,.,CSAKDGGKSNYGYTF,TGCAGTGCTAAGGATGGGGGAAAAAGTAACTATGGCTACACCTTC
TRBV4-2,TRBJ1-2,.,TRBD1,CASSQGPGGEDGYTF,TGTGCCAGCAGCCAAGGTCCAGGGGGCGAGGATGGCTACACCTTC
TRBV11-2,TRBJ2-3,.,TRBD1,CASSSIGQGGDTQYF,TGTGCCAGCAGCTCCATCGGACAGGGAGGCGATACGCAGTATTTT
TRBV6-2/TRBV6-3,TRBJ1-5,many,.,CASSSPGLGQPQHF,TGTGCCAGCAGTTCTCCAGGGCTGGGTCAGCCCCAGCATTTT
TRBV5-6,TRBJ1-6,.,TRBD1,CASSFGQGLNSPLHF,TGTGCCAGCAGCTTCGGACAGGGATTAAATTCACCCCTCCACTTT
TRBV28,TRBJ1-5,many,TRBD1,CASSLTGVAQPQHF,TGTGCCAGCAGTCTGACAGGGGTGGCTCAGCCCCAGCATTTT
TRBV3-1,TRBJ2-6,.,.,CASSQVGHVLTF,TGTGCCAGCAGCCAAGTAGGTCACGTCCTGACTTTC